This T cell receptor beta chain comes out of a study of blood T cell repertoires in COVID-19. This clone appeared once. Measured with immunoSEQ multiplex PCR; TCRdb has only the in-frame clones, and not every one. The sample comprises some 120,000 clones, around three quarters of which are singletons, and 10% to 13% rests with the top ten. Trimming cost V 5 bases and J 8 bases; bases outside gene matches: 8. This CDR3 has 14 amino acids. Germline CDR1 and CDR2: SEHNR and FQNEAQ (reference sequence). The specimen sequenced was peripheral blood. The clonotype was recovered from a human donor in a cohort sampled during active COVID-19. The chain couples TRBV7-9 to TRBJ1-2; 10 bases line up with TRBD1. The CDR3 DNA reads TGTGCCAGCAGCCTCAGACAGGGGGCGCCGGGCTACACCTTC. Its translation is CASSLRQGAPGYTF.